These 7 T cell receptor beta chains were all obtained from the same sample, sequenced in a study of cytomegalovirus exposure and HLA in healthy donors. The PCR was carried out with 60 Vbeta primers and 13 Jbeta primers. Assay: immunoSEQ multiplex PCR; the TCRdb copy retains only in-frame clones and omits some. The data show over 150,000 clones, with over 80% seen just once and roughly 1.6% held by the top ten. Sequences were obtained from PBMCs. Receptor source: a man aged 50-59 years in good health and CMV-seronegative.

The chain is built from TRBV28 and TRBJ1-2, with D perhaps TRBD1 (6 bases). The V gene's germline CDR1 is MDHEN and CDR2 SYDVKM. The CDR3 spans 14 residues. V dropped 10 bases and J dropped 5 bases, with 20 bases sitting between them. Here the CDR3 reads CATDPEDRPYGYTF. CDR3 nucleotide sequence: TGTGCCACCGATCCTGAAGACAGGCCTTATGGCTACACCTTC.

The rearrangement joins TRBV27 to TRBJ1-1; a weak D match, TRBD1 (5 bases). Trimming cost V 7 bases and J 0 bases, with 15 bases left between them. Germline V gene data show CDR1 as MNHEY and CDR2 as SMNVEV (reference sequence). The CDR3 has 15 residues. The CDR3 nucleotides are TGTGCCAGCAACCGGGAGGGGAGGATGAACACTGAAGCTTTCTTT. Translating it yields CASNREGRMNTEAFF.

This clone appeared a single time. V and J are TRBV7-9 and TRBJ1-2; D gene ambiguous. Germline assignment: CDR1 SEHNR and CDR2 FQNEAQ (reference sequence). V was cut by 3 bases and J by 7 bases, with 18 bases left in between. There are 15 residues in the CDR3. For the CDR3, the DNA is TGTGCCAGCAGCTTCGAAGGACCGGGAATGGGTGGCTACACCTTC. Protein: CASSFEGPGMGGYTF.

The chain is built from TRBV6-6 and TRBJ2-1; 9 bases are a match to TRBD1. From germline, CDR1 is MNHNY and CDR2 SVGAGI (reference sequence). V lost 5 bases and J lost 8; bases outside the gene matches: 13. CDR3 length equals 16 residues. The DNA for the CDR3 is TGTGCCAGCAGTCCGCCAGCCCAGGACAGGGGCCATGAGCAGTTCTTC. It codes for CASSPPAQDRGHEQFF.

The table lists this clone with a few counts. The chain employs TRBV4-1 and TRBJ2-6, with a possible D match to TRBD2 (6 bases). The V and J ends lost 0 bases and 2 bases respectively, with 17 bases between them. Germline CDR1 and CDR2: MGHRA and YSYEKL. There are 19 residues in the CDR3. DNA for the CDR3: TGCGCCAGCAGCCAAGATAGCGGCAGGGTGGTAACTGGGGCCAACGTCCTGACTTTC. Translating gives CASSQDSGRVVTGANVLTF.

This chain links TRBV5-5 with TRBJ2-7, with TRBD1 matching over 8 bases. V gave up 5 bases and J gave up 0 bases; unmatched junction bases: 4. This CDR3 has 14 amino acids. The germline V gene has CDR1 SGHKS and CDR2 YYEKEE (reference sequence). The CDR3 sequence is CASRNGQGSYEQYF. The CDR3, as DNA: TGTGCCAGCAGAAACGGACAGGGCTCCTACGAGCAGTACTTC.

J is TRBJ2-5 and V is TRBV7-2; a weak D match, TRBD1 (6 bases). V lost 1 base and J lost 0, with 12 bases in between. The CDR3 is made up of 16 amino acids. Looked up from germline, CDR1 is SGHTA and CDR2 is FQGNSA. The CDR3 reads CASSLGYNRDQETQYF. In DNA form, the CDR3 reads TGTGCCAGCAGCTTAGGCTACAACAGGGACCAAGAGACCCAGTACTTC.